A single sample is the source of the 5 T cell receptor beta chains below, sequenced in a study of beta chain features in type 1 diabetes (dated by TCRdb to 2016 to 2019). Summary of the overall study and its limitations: Type 1 diabetes patients showed a moderate but significant shortening of TCRB CDR3 length in all four CD4+ subsets.

Library prep was done by the immunoSEQ multiplex PCR assay. All of the isolated RNA was reverse transcribed with the High Capacity cDNA Reverse Transcription Kit, so expressed TCRB transcripts were sequenced. TCRdb took over this immuneACCESS table, retaining in-frame rearrangements with V and J assigned. Such tables are incomplete; in checked studies, under half of the missing clones stem from an unresolved V gene, and the remainder is unexplained. The table for this sample lists more than 100,000 clones; 16% of them were counted only once. 2% to 2.5% of the sample is taken by the ten largest. Their cognate antigens are unknown. The sequenced sample consisted of central memory CD4+ T cells from blood. Source of these receptors: a man aged 30 to 39 with type 1 diabetes.

The chain employs TRBV4-2 and TRBJ2-1, with 8 positions matching TRBD1. Germline loops: CDR1 LGHNA, CDR2 YNFKEQ. This CDR3 is built from 15 residues. The V gene end was trimmed by 1 base and the J gene end by 5 bases; junction bases not matched to a gene: 4. The chain's CDR3 is CASSQGPQGDNEQFF. The DNA of the CDR3 is TGTGCCAGCAGCCAAGGGCCACAGGGGGACAATGAGCAGTTCTTC.

This clone was seen only a few times. The rearrangement joins TRBV29-1 to TRBJ1-2; 7 positions match TRBD1. Germline lookup yields CDR1 SQVTM and CDR2 ANQGSEA. Trimming at V came to 7 bases and at J to 3 bases, leaving 5 bases not matched to a gene. The CDR3 runs 12 residues. The CDR3 loop is CSADRDDYGYTF. In nucleotides, the CDR3 is TGCAGCGCTGACAGGGATGACTATGGCTACACCTTC.

The chain couples TRBV11-2 to TRBJ1-2; the D gene is possibly TRBD1 (5 bases). The V and J ends lost 8 bases and 14 bases respectively, with 12 bases between them. Germline V gene data show CDR1 as SGHAT and CDR2 as FQNNGV. The CDR3 totals 9 residues. Here the CDR3 reads CASGEGTTF. The CDR3, as DNA: TGTGCCAGCGGCGAGGGGACGACCTTC.

This clone appeared a few times. The V gene is TRBV11-3, the J gene TRBJ2-3; D perhaps matches TRBD2 (6 bases). This CDR3 has 15 amino acids. Germline values: CDR1 SGHNT, CDR2 YENEEA. V gave up 3 bases and J gave up 0 bases, with 10 bases separating them. CDR3 sequence: CASSFSGTSTDTQYF. CDR3 nucleotide sequence: TGTGCCAGCAGCTTTTCGGGGACTAGCACAGATACGCAGTATTTT. Combining the CDR3 with reference TRBV11-3 and TRBJ2-3 gives the whole variable domain EAGVVQSPRYKIIEKKQPVAFWCNPISGHNTLYWYLQNLGQGPELLIRYENEEAVDDSQLPKDRFSAERLKGVDSTLKIQPAELGDSAVYLCASSFSGTSTDTQYFGPGTRLTVL.

This clone appeared a few times. The rearrangement links TRBV7-9 to TRBJ1-1; 7 bases are a match to TRBD1. V lost 0 bases to trimming and J lost 1 base; unmatched junction nucleotides: 2. CDR1 is SEHNR and CDR2 is FQNEAQ in the germline V gene (reference sequence). The CDR3 runs to 15 residues. CDR3 DNA sequence: TGTGCCAGCAGCTTAGCCGGGACAGCGAACACTGAAGCTTTCTTT. Translation gives CASSLAGTANTEAFF.